These T cell receptor beta chains were read from a single sample in a study of shared clonotypes between healthy human individuals. The assay was immunoSEQ multiplex PCR, and TCRdb's table has in-frame clones only and misses some. The sample has over 2 million clones, around 92% seen once. The material sequenced was naive CD4+ T cells from PBMCs. All receptors come from a man aged 18 to 35 in good health. Some clones in this sample may be carry-over from other donors' samples. The conserved cysteine and the conserved F or W are not part of the CDR3 here.

v_call	j_call	cdr3_aa
TRBV5-4	TRBJ2-3	ASRVRRTGEDTQY
TRBV28	TRBJ2-7	ASSLRERGAEQY
TRBV5-1	TRBJ2-7	ASSWGPLGDEQY
TRBV9	TRBJ1-4	ASSSGEGAGINEKLF
TRBV7-2	TRBJ1-4	ASSVDGTGYEKLF
TRBV7-9	TRBJ1-1	ASSRSGQITEAF
TRBV7-2	TRBJ1-5	ASSLSTGGGQPQH
TRBV7-2	TRBJ2-3	ASSLQREDTQY
TRBV5-4	TRBJ2-7	ASSLDPGPYEQY
TRBV7-3	TRBJ2-1	ASSLTAGTSVNKQF
TRBV2	TRBJ2-1	ASLRLAGVNEQF
TRBV11-1	TRBJ2-1	ASSDTAASSYNEQF
TRBV18	TRBJ2-2	ASSPPSGRANGELF
TRBV5-1	TRBJ1-2	ASSLIGQGYGYT
TRBV7-9	TRBJ2-5	ASSAGLAEETQY
TRBV2	TRBJ2-4	ASATGRGNIQY
TRBV7-8	TRBJ2-5	ASSLGQGWGVETQY
TRBV29-1	TRBJ2-5	SVGDRLQETQY
TRBV11-2	TRBJ2-1	ASSLRLAAYSYNEQF
TRBV29-1	TRBJ1-1	SVFTGGWTEAF
TRBV25-1	TRBJ1-2	ASSEFGTGLRGYT
TRBV5-4	TRBJ2-5	ASSLHSGRGETQY
TRBV29-1	TRBJ2-5	SVRVTPGETQY
TRBV5-5	TRBJ1-4	ASSQGVNEKLF
TRBV12-5	TRBJ1-2	ASGSGAGGYT
TRBV7-2	TRBJ2-7	ASSLELGSQY
TRBV7-2	TRBJ2-7	ASSLWASGSSPYEQY
TRBV6-1	TRBJ1-2	ASNAVPNYGYT
TRBV28	TRBJ2-7	ASWDGYEQY
TRBV7-9	TRBJ2-5	ASSARGSGSRETQY
TRBV18	TRBJ2-1	ASSPPGSSSYNEQF
TRBV4-2	.	ASSQQGTNSYEQY
TRBV28	TRBJ2-3	ASSLSAGRVDTQY
TRBV2	TRBJ2-5	ASGWTEETQY
TRBV5-4	TRBJ2-1	ASSLAKLSGSYNEQF
TRBV19	TRBJ2-2	ASSTRAGAGELF
TRBV6-5	TRBJ2-7	ASSYHETGEQY
TRBV27	TRBJ2-7	ASSQRQGATYEQY
TRBV5-1	TRBJ2-7	ASSLEAAYEQY
TRBV10-1	TRBJ1-5	ARRVTNQPQH
TRBV2	TRBJ2-7	ASSERLFTYEQY
TRBV10-3	TRBJ2-7	AISPQRNEQY
TRBV7-6	TRBJ2-1	ASSSLTSGGYNEQF
TRBV30	TRBJ2-7	AWSSGWWDEQY
TRBV28	TRBJ1-2	ASSTYAQGAYGYT
TRBV28	TRBJ1-2	ASAFRRGSYGYT
TRBV11-2	TRBJ2-5	ASSPLARVWETQY
TRBV9	TRBJ2-1	ASSVGLAGVGEQF